The TCR beta chain under discussion was sequenced for a study of T cells after yellow fever vaccination. In its sample, this clonotype was seen many times. TCRdb passed the 5' RACE reads through MiXCR, listing each CDR3 protein once. This sample has roughly 30,000 distinct CDR3 sequences, with more than 9% found just once. This CDR3 region has 15 residues. V was trimmed by 2 bases and J by 7 bases, leaving 17 bases between them. CDR1 is MNHEY, CDR2 SMNVEV, per germline (reference sequence). The origin of this receptor is a man aged 18 to 29 who received the YFV17D yellow fever vaccine. The chain is built from TRBV27 and TRBJ1-2; D may be TRBD1 (5 bases). Source: PBMCs, either bulk or a sorted T-cell subset (CD4+, CD8+, memory, or dextramer-sorted; not recorded which), taken roughly 15 days after the first yellow fever vaccination. CDR3 nucleotides: TGTGCCAGCAGTTTAAGGAGGGGTTGGGAATCTGGCTACACCTTC. Protein sequence: CASSLRRGWESGYTF.